The 14 T cell receptor beta chains reported below all come from one sample, sequenced in a study of shared clonotypes between healthy human individuals. Clones were sequenced by immunoSEQ multiplex PCR, and TCRdb holds only the in-frame ones, with some missing. The sample holds nearly 2 million clones, over 85% seen once. Positively selected for CCR7, the CD45RO-negative cells used as naive CD8 cells excluded terminally differentiated effector memory CD45RA+ cells. Input material: naive CD8+ T cells sorted from blood. These receptors were obtained from a man aged 18 to 35 in good health.

V usage is TRBV5-6 and J usage is TRBJ1-3; no clear D. Trimming cost V 0 bases and J 4 bases, with 8 bases left between them. Per germline, CDR1 SGHDT and CDR2 YYEEEE. The CDR3 has 14 residues. The CDR3 reads CASSLEIGGNTIYF. The CDR3 bases are TGTGCCAGCAGCTTGGAGATTGGGGGAAACACCATATATTTT.

This sequence joins TRBV15 and TRBJ1-1; D ambiguous. V was pared by 4 bases and J by 3 bases, with 12 bases between. CDR3 size: 14 residues. The germline V gene encodes CDR1 LNHNV and CDR2 YYDKDF (reference sequence). CDR3 loop: CATSTRDGYTEAFF. DNA for the CDR3: TGTGCCACCAGCACCCGTGACGGATACACTGAAGCTTTCTTT.

V is TRBV15 and J is TRBJ2-7, with D perhaps TRBD1 (6 bases). The CDR3 extends over 17 amino acids. V lost 1 base to trimming and J lost 1 base, with 17 bases between them. Germline lookup yields CDR1 LNHNV and CDR2 YYDKDF (reference sequence). The CDR3 here is CATSRVGTLTESYEQYF. CDR3 DNA sequence: TGTGCCACCAGCAGAGTAGGGACACTAACCGAATCCTACGAGCAGTACTTC.

The chain has TRBV13 and TRBJ2-7, with D possibly being TRBD2 (6 bases). CDR3 size: 14 residues. Germline V lookup: CDR1 PRHDT, CDR2 FYEKMQ (reference sequence). The V gene lost 5 bases and the J gene lost 2 bases, with 13 bases spanning the gap. This CDR3 reads CASSGPSAPYEQYF. In DNA form, the CDR3 reads TGTGCCAGCAGCGGCCCTAGCGCACCCTACGAGCAGTACTTC.

This clone was seen a handful of times. The V call is TRBV19, the J call TRBJ1-6; a weak D match, TRBD1 (6 bases). The V end lost 3 bases, the J end lost 15 bases, and 12 bases lay between the germline ends. From germline, CDR1 is LNHDA and CDR2 SQIVND (reference sequence). The CDR3 runs to 12 residues. CDR3 sequence reads: CASSMQGMDLHF. The DNA for the CDR3 is TGTGCCAGTAGTATGCAGGGGATGGACCTCCACTTT. The full variable domain, rest sourced from reference TRBV19 and TRBJ1-6, is DGGITQSPKYLFRKEGQNVTLSCEQNLNHDAMYWYRQDPGQGLRLIYYSQIVNDFQKGDIAEGYSVSREKKESFPLTVTSAQKNPTAFYLCASSMQGMDLHFGNGTRLTVT.

In regard to this clone: The sample holds other DNA sequences that translate to the same CDR3. The rearrangement links TRBV30 to TRBJ2-2; unclear D gene. V was clipped by 2 bases and J by 0 bases, with 7 bases between them. This CDR3 has 14 amino acids. Germline assignment: CDR1 GTSNPN and CDR2 SVGIG (reference sequence). DNA of the CDR3: TGTGCCTGGAGTTTAGGTACGAACACCGGGGAGCTGTTTTTT. It codes for CAWSLGTNTGELFF.

The V gene is TRBV4-1, the J gene TRBJ2-5; D could derive from TRBD1 or TRBD2 (6 bases each). Germline CDR1 reads MGHRA; CDR2 reads YSYEKL. The CDR3 runs 18 residues. V shed 1 base and J shed 6 bases, with 24 bases lying between them. In DNA form, the CDR3 reads TGCGCCAGCAGCCAAGGCGGGACCCTGACAGGCCAACAGAAGACCCAGTACTTC. This gives the protein CASSQGGTLTGQQKTQYF.

The chain employs TRBV13 and TRBJ2-1; the match to TRBD2 covers 7 bases. CDR1 and CDR2 from the germline V gene are PRHDT and FYEKMQ (reference sequence). Trimming took 3 bases from V and 0 from J; bases not matched to a gene: 5. CDR3 length: 16 amino acids. CDR3 protein: CASSFGEGSSYNEQFF. Here the CDR3 DNA reads TGTGCCAGCAGCTTTGGGGAGGGGAGCTCCTACAATGAGCAGTTCTTC.

Details on this clone: This same CDR3 is encoded by further DNA sequences in the sample. The rearrangement links TRBV6-1 to TRBJ1-1, with D perhaps TRBD1 (6 bases). The CDR3 runs to 14 residues. Trimming pared 2 bases from V and 2 bases from J, leaving 9 bases between. Germline-derived CDR1 and CDR2 are MNHNS and SASEGT. DNA of the CDR3: TGTGCCAGCAGTGAAAGGGGGGTCAACACTGAAGCTTTCTTT. This gives the protein CASSERGVNTEAFF.

This clone has only one observation. The genes are TRBV5-6 and TRBJ2-7; D is unresolved. The CDR3 loop spans 14 amino acids. Trimming took off 5 bases at V and 0 bases at J, with 12 bases between the two ends. Germline V lookup: CDR1 SGHDT, CDR2 YYEEEE. The CDR3 spells CASSRPGLSYEQYF. The CDR3 region has the DNA TGTGCCAGCAGTCGTCCGGGCCTCTCCTACGAGCAGTACTTC.

The chain uses TRBV7-9 and TRBJ2-1; D is unresolved. The CDR3 sequence is 13 residues long. V was cut by 2 bases and J by 5 bases, with 7 bases left in between. Germline CDR1 and CDR2: SEHNR and FQNEAQ (reference sequence). CDR3 region: CASSLRADNEQFF. Written as DNA, the CDR3 is TGTGCCAGCAGCTTAAGGGCCGACAATGAGCAGTTCTTC. Full variable domain (rest looked up from reference TRBV7-9 and TRBJ2-1): DTGVSQNPRHKITKRGQNVTFRCDPISEHNRLYWYRQTLGQGPEFLTYFQNEAQLEKSRLLSDRFSAERPKGSFSTLEIQRTEQGDSAMYLCASSLRADNEQFFGPGTRLTVL.

The chain has TRBV11-2 and TRBJ1-1; D unclear. CDR1 is SGHAT, CDR2 FQNNGV, per germline. The CDR3 runs 15 residues. Trimming left V 0 bases short and J 7 bases short, with 15 bases between. Here the CDR3 reads CASSLEVVETSEAFF. DNA for the CDR3: TGTGCCAGCAGCTTAGAGGTCGTGGAAACCAGTGAAGCTTTCTTT.

The chain employs TRBV29-1 and TRBJ2-1, with 10 bases aligning to TRBD1. J gave up 4 bases and V 1 base, and 4 bases lay outside the gene matches. Germline V gene data show CDR1 as SQVTM and CDR2 as ANQGSEA. The CDR3 is 15 residues long. The CDR3 here is CSVEGRGQGYNEQFF. DNA of the CDR3: TGCAGCGTTGAAGGCAGGGGACAGGGGTACAATGAGCAGTTCTTC.

This chain joins TRBV5-1 and TRBJ2-5; 8 nucleotides line up with TRBD1. CDR1 SGHRS and CDR2 YFSETQ come from the germline V gene. Germline trimming cut 6 bases from V and 3 bases from J; bases unmatched to any gene: 1. This CDR3 has 12 residues. The CDR3 coding sequence is TGCGCCAGCAAGGGACAGGAAGAGACCCAGTACTTC. Amino acids: CASKGQEETQYF.